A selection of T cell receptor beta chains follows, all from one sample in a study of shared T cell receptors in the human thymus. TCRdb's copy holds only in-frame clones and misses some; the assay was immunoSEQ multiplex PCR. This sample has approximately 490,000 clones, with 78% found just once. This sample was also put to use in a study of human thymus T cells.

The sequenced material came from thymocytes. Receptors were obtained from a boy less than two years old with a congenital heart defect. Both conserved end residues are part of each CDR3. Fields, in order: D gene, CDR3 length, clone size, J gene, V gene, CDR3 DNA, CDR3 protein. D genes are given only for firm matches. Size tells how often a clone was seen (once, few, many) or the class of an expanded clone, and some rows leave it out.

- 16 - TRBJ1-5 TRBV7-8 TGTGCCAGCAGCCATCAGGGGATGGATAGCAATCAGCCCCAGCATTTT CASSHQGMDSNQPQHF
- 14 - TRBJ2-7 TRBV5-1 TGCGCCAGCAGCCACGGGGATCCCCTCTACGAGCAGTACTTC CASSHGDPLYEQYF
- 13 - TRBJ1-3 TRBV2 TGTGCCAGCACCCCCAGGAGCGGGCTAACCATATATTTT CASTPRSGLTIYF
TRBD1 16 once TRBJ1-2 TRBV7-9 TGTGCCAGCAGCCCAGAGGGGACAGGGGGGGACTATGGCTACACCTTC CASSPEGTGGDYGYTF
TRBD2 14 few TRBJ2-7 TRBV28 TGTGCCATCGGGAGGCTAGCGGAAACCTACGAGCAGTACTTC CAIGRLAETYEQYF
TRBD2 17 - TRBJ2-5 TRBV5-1 TGCGCCAGCAGCTTGGGGACTAGCGGGAGAAGGTGGGAGACCCAGTACTTC CASSLGTSGRRWETQYF
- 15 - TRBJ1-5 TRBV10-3 TGTGCCATCAGTGAAAGCTCCCCTAACAATCAGCCCCAGCATTTT CAISESSPNNQPQHF
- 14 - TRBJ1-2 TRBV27 TGTGCCAGCAGTGGAGAGGTTCGCAAGGGGGGCTACACCTTC CASSGEVRKGGYTF
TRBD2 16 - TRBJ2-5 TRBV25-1 TGTGCCAGCAGTGAATGGACTAGCGGTTACCAAGAGACCCAGTACTTC CASSEWTSGYQETQYF
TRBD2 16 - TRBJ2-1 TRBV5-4 TGTGCCAGCAGCCAAAGTAGGACTAGCCCCAACAATGAGCAGTTCTTC CASSQSRTSPNNEQFF
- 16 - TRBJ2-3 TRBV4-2 TGTGCCAGCAGCCAAGGGGCGAATAGGAGGACGGATACGCAGTATTTT CASSQGANRRTDTQYF
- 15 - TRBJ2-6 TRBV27 TGTGCCAGCACCTTGAGGAGCTCTGGGGCCAACGTCCTGACTTTC CASTLRSSGANVLTF
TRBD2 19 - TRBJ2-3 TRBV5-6 TGTGCCAGCAGCTCACCCGGGACTAGTAATCCCCCTAGGACAGATACGCAGTATTTT CASSSPGTSNPPRTDTQYF
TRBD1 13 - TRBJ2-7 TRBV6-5 TGTGCCAGCAGTCGGACAGGGTTCGGCGAGCAGTACTTC CASSRTGFGEQYF
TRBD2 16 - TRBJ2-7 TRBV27 TGTGCCAGCAGTCCAGAAGCGGGAGACCACCTCTACGAGCAGTACTTC CASSPEAGDHLYEQYF
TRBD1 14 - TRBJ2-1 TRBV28 TGTGCCAGCAACCTCCGGGACAGGTACAATGAGCAGTTCTTC CASNLRDRYNEQFF
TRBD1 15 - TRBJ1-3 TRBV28 TGTGCCAGCAGTCCTCATGGGACAGTAGAAAACACCATATATTTT CASSPHGTVENTIYF
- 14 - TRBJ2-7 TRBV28 TGTGCCAGCAGTTTACGGCGGGACGCCTACGAGCAGTACTTC CASSLRRDAYEQYF
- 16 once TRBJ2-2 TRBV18 TGTGCCAGCTCACCACGACAGACCGTGAACACCGGGGAGCTGTTTTTT CASSPRQTVNTGELFF
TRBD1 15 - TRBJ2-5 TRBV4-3 TGCGCCAGCAGCCAAGGCCCGACAGGGGACGAGACCCAGTACTTC CASSQGPTGDETQYF
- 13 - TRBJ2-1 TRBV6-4 TGTGCCAGCAAACCGGGAGCCTACAATGAGCAGTTCTTC CASKPGAYNEQFF
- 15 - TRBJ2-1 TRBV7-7 TGTGCCAGCAGCTTATCAACGAGCTCCTACAATGAGCAGTTCTTC CASSLSTSSYNEQFF
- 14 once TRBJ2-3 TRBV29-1 TGCAGCGTCCCTGGGCGGGACGACACAGATACGCAGTATTTT CSVPGRDDTDTQYF